This entry describes one TCR beta chain. The source of the sample is a study of CD8 T cells in Susac syndrome. V was pared by 4 bases and J by 2 bases, with 7 bases of the junction left unmatched. The CDR3 runs to 16 residues. The V gene's germline CDR1 is SGHNT and CDR2 YYREEE (reference sequence). RNA, at about 0.45 to 1 ug, was reverse transcribed with random hexamers. By means of immunoSEQ multiplex PCR, TCR beta CDR3 spanning 54 Vbeta and 13 Jbeta underwent amplification. TCRdb recomputed calls from the immunoSEQ multiplex PCR reads with MiXCR, one row per CDR3 protein. The sample includes roughly 400,000 distinct CDR3 sequences, more than 70% of them seen just once. From blood CD8+ and CD4+ T cells, TCR beta sequences were generated. Included as multiple sclerosis controls were treatment-naive patients who had stable or active relapsing-remitting disease. Through negative isolation, CD4+ and CD8+ T cells were obtained, while TEMRA cells were enriched using FACS.

The source is a human donor with multiple sclerosis. Sequencing was carried out using CD8+ T cells from PBMCs. V usage is TRBV5-4 and J usage is TRBJ2-3, with 10 positions matching TRBD2. CDR3 in amino acids: CASSTWTSGFTDTQYF. The CDR3, as DNA: TGTGCCAGCAGCACCTGGACTAGCGGTTTCACAGATACGCAGTATTTT.